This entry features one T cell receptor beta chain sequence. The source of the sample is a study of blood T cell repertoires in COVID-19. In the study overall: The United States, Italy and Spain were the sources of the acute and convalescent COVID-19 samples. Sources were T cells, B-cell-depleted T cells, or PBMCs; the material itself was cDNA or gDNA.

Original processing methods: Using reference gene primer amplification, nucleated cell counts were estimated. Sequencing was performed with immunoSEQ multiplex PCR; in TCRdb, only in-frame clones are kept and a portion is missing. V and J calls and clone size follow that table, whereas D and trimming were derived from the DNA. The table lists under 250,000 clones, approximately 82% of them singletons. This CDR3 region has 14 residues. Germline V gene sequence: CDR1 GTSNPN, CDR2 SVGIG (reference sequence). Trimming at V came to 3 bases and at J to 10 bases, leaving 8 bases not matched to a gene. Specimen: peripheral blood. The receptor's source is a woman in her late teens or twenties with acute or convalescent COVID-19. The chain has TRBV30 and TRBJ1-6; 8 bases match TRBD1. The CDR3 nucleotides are TGTGCCTGGAGGACCGGGACAGGTGCCTCACCCCTCCACTTT. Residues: CAWRTGTGASPLHF.